This T cell receptor beta chain originates from a study of blood T cell repertoires in COVID-19. In the study overall: T cells, B-cell-depleted T cells, or PBMCs supplied cDNA or gDNA.

The V end was cut by 3 bases, the J end by 1 base, with 10 bases between. Looked up from germline, CDR1 is SGHVS and CDR2 is FQNEAQ. This CDR3 contains 14 residues. The method was immunoSEQ multiplex PCR; TCRdb's version includes in-frame clones alone and lacks a portion of them. The data hold 200,000 to 250,000 clones, with around 83% observed a single time. Self-reported history from a screening survey and questionnaire set each donor's cohort. The TCR comes from a woman between 35 and 50 years old with acute COVID-19. The sample comprised PBMCs or T cells enriched from blood (not recorded which). The gene calls are TRBV7-8 and TRBJ2-7; perhaps TRBD1 as D (5 bases). CDR3 protein: CASSFDSYSYEQYF. As DNA, the CDR3 is TGTGCCAGCAGCTTCGACAGTTATTCCTACGAGCAGTACTTC.